These 11 T cell receptor beta chains were sequenced from one sample in a study of blood T cell repertoires in COVID-19. Produced via immunoSEQ multiplex PCR; TCRdb's table is partial and in-frame only. Of about 480,000 clones listed, 85% to 90% are singletons. Sequencing input: peripheral blood. Source of these receptors: a man aged 18-30 years with COVID-19, enrolled during active disease.

The chain has TRBV30 and TRBJ2-7, with 10 bases matching TRBD2. V shed 2 bases, J shed 7 bases, and the junction held 17 bases outside the gene matches. The CDR3 has 17 residues. The germline V gene encodes CDR1 GTSNPN and CDR2 SVGIG (reference sequence). CDR3 in DNA: TGTGCCTGGAGTCCCCCCCAGCGGGAGGGCCCTGGGGGAGAGCAGTACTTC. Translation gives CAWSPPQREGPGGEQYF.

CDR3 sequence (DNA): TGTGCCAGCAGTTTTCGAGGCAGGGCGCCCTACGAGCAGTACTTC. It is translated as CASSFRGRAPYEQYF. This chain uses TRBV6-2 or TRBV6-3 with TRBJ2-7, with a tentative D call TRBD1 (5 bases). Germline values: CDR1 MNHEY, CDR2 SVGEGT. This CDR3 region has 15 residues. V gave up 4 bases and J gave up 2 bases, with 15 bases separating them.

The rearrangement joins TRBV18 to TRBJ2-7, with a weak D call TRBD1 (6 bases). Germline lookup yields CDR1 KGHSH and CDR2 LQKENI. Trimming took off 2 bases at V and 0 bases at J, with 8 bases between the two ends. The CDR3 has 14 residues. CDR3 sequence reads: CASSPATGSYEQYF. The CDR3, as DNA: TGTGCCAGCTCACCAGCGACAGGCTCCTACGAGCAGTACTTC.

The J gene is TRBJ2-1, the V gene TRBV13; D gene ambiguous. V was trimmed by 2 bases and J by 5 bases, leaving 4 bases between them. Germline lookup yields CDR1 PRHDT and CDR2 FYEKMQ (reference sequence). CDR3 length equals 12 residues. The CDR3 spells CASSLRDNEQFF. CDR3 nucleotide sequence: TGTGCCAGCAGCTTAAGAGACAATGAGCAGTTCTTC.

This chain uses TRBV6-5 with TRBJ2-1; 8 nucleotides align to TRBD1. The CDR3 extends over 14 amino acids. From germline, CDR1 is MNHEY and CDR2 SVGAGI. V was pared by 6 bases and J by 5 bases, with 6 bases of the junction left unmatched. CDR3 loop: CASRRTGRNNEQFF. DNA of the CDR3: TGTGCCAGCAGAAGGACAGGGCGTAACAATGAGCAGTTCTTC.

This clone was observed once. CDR3 sequence reads: CASHPPGIAYEQYF. DNA of the CDR3: TGTGCCAGCCACCCCCCAGGTATAGCCTACGAGCAGTACTTC. The V gene is TRBV19, the J gene TRBJ2-7; D is undetermined. The germline V and J ends were trimmed by 9 bases and 2 bases, with 17 bases remaining between them. This CDR3 has 14 amino acids. The germline V gene has CDR1 LNHDA and CDR2 SQIVND (reference sequence).

This chain joins TRBV15 and TRBJ2-1; D is unresolved. The CDR3 covers 15 residues. V lost 4 bases, J lost 7 bases, and 17 bases lay in between. The germline CDR1 and CDR2 sequences are LNHNV and YYDKDF (reference sequence). The CDR3 region has the DNA TGTGCCACCAGCACCCAGCGTGGCGGCGATAATGAGCAGTTCTTC. Residues: CATSTQRGGDNEQFF.

This clone was picked up one time. This rearrangement joins TRBV7-3 to TRBJ2-3, with 11 bases matching TRBD2. CDR1 is SGHTA, CDR2 FQGTGA, per germline. This CDR3 region has 16 residues. V gave up 5 bases and J gave up 4 bases; unmatched junction bases: 8. DNA for the CDR3: TGTGCCAGCAGCCCCGGGACTAGCGGATTATCAGATACGCAGTATTTT. Residues: CASSPGTSGLSDTQYF.

The V call is TRBV7-6, the J call TRBJ2-7, with 8 bases matching TRBD1. CDR1 SGHVS and CDR2 FNYEAQ come from the germline V gene. V lost 1 base and J lost 4; bases outside the gene matches: 6. This CDR3 spans 15 amino acids. CDR3 coding DNA: TGTGCCAGCAGCTTAGAGTCCCGGACAGGGTACGAGCAGTACTTC. Translated, it gives CASSLESRTGYEQYF.

This chain links TRBV5-4 with TRBJ2-5; TRBD1 matches 9 bases. The J segment lost 1 base and the V segment lost 4 bases, leaving 5 bases of the junction unmatched. This CDR3 contains 15 residues. Germline V lookup: CDR1 SGHNT, CDR2 YYREEE (reference sequence). The CDR3 region has the DNA TGTGCCAGCAGCCAGGACAGGGGCCTCCAAGAGACCCAGTACTTC. Translated, it gives CASSQDRGLQETQYF.

The chain uses TRBV9 and TRBJ2-5; 8 nucleotides align to TRBD2. CDR1 is SGDLS, CDR2 YYNGEE, per germline. Trimming at V came to 4 bases and at J to 7 bases, leaving 15 bases not matched to a gene. The CDR3 has 16 amino acids. CDR3 residues: CASSREMGLVVGTQYF. In DNA, the CDR3 is TGTGCCAGCAGCCGAGAGATGGGACTAGTGGTCGGGACCCAGTACTTC.